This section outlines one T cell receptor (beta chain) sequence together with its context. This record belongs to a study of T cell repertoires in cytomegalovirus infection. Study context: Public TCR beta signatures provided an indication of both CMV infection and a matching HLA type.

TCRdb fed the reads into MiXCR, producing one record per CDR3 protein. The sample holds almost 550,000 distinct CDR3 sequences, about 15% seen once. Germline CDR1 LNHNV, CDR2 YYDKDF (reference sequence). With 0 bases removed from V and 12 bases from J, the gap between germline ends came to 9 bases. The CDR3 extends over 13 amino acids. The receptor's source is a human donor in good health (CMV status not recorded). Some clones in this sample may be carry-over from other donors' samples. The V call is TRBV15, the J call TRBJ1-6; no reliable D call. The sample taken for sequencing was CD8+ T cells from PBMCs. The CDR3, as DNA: TGTGCCACCAGCAGAGATCGTCAGAAACCCCTCCACTTT. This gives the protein CATSRDRQKPLHF.